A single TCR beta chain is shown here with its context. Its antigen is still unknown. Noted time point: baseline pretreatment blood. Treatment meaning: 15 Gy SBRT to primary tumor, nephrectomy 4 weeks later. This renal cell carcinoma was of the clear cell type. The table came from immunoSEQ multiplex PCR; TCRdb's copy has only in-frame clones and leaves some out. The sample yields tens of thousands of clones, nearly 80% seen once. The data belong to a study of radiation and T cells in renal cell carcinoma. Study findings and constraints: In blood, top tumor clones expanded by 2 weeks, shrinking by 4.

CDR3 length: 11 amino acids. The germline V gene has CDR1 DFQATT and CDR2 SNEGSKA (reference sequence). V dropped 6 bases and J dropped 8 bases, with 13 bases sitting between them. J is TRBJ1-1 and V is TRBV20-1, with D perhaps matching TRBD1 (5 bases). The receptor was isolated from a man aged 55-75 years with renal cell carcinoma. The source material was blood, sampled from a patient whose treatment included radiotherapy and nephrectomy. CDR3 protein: CSAPGPDEAFF. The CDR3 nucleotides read TGCAGTGCCCCGGGACCCGACGAAGCTTTCTTT.